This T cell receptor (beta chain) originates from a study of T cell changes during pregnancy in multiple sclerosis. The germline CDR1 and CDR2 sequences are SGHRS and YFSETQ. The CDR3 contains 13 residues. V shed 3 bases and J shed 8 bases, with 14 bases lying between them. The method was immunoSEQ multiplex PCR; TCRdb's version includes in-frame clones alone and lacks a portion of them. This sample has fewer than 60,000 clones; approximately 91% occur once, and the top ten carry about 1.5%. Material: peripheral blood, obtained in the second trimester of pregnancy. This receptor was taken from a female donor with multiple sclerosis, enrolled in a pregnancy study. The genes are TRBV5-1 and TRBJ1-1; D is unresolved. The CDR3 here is CASSSGSADEAFF. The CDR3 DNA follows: TGCGCCAGCAGCTCAGGTAGTGCCGACGAAGCTTTCTTT. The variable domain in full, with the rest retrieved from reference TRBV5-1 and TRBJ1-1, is KAGVTQTPRYLIKTRGQQVTLSCSPISGHRSVSWYQQTPGQGLQFLFEYFSETQRNKGNFPGRFSGRQFSNSRSEMNVSTLELGDSALYLCASSSGSADEAFFGQGTRLTVV.